A selection of T cell receptor beta chains follows, all from one sample in a study of PD-1 blockade in classical Hodgkin lymphoma. Some clones are missing from TCRdb's copy, which holds only in-frame ones; the method was immunoSEQ multiplex PCR. The profile shows about 60,000 clones, under 95% of them singletons. The source material was peripheral blood mononuclear cells (PBMCs), sampled before the fourth cycle of nivolumab. All receptors derive from a human donor with classical Hodgkin lymphoma. Both conserved end residues are trimmed from each CDR3. Fields, in order: V gene, CDR3 protein.

TRBV7-9 ASSFRLAGGASYNEQF
TRBV13 ASSLRSGSEKLF
TRBV28 ASGARLAVVNEQF
TRBV13 ASSSYRVDQETQY
TRBV7-3 ASSPGQNQPQH
TRBV6-6 ASSYSSLAGGQF
TRBV5-1 ASSLGGPTPQY
TRBV7-2 ASSRQKNQPQH
TRBV16 ASSQSGTGNQPQH
TRBV6-5 ASSYSMSGANTEAF
TRBV19 ASSGTDYGYT
TRBV29-1 SVETVGGAYEQY
TRBV25-1 ASSGPGGTEAF
TRBV23-1 ASSQSEGPTSYEQY
TRBV5-1 ASSLGGDEQY
TRBV2 ANKGRYGANYGYT
TRBV6-6 ASIKTREPYGYT
TRBV7-9 ASSPQEGRVYEQY
TRBV6-1 ASSGRPGLGSPLH
TRBV27 ASSLGGNYEQY
TRBV5-1 ASRSSQANEAF
TRBV10-1 ASSDSHSSETQY
TRBV30 AASSEGRMTDTQY
TRBV4-1 ASSQPNRGRNSPLH
TRBV5-6 ASSWGTDTQY
TRBV2 ASHWGQGGYEQY
TRBV5-6 ASSPDRYRDGYT
TRBV19 ASSPGPVNYGYT
TRBV5-4 ASSLKGQPTKGYT
TRBV11-2 ASRRGTSELHEQY